This entry lists 3 T cell receptor beta chains sequenced from one sample in a study of cytomegalovirus exposure and HLA in healthy donors. Vbeta (60) and Jbeta (13) primers were used in the PCR. This table comes from immunoSEQ multiplex PCR, and its TCRdb copy is limited to in-frame clones, with some not included. The data contain some 130,000 clones, about 68% of them singletons. The sequenced material came from PBMCs. The receptor source for this set is a human donor in good health.

This sequence joins TRBV19 and TRBJ1-5; 10 bases are a match to TRBD1. The CDR3 consists of 17 residues. In germline, CDR1 is LNHDA, CDR2 SQIVND (reference sequence). Trimming removed 5 bases from V and 5 bases from J; junction bases left unmatched: 12. For the CDR3, the DNA is TGTGCCAGTAGTGCGATCCCCCGGGACAGGGGCGATCAGCCCCAGCATTTT. This sequence encodes CASSAIPRDRGDQPQHF.

The chain combines TRBV11-3 with TRBJ1-5; TRBD1 aligns across 9 bases. CDR3 length: 15 amino acids. From germline, CDR1 is SGHNT and CDR2 YENEEA. V shed 4 bases and J 6 bases; nucleotides not matched to a gene: 7. The CDR3, as DNA: TGTGCCAGCAGCTCGGACAGGGGAACATCTCAGCCCCAGCATTTT. It is translated as CASSSDRGTSQPQHF.

This clone was observed a few times. The rearrangement links TRBV7-9 to TRBJ2-1; D unclear. Germline CDR1 is SEHNR and CDR2 is FQNEAQ (reference sequence). The V end lost 11 bases, the J end lost 7 bases, and 12 bases lay between the germline ends. This CDR3 spans 11 amino acids. This chain's CDR3 is CAGLAQNEQFF. Written as DNA, the CDR3 is TGTGCCGGCCTCGCCCAGAATGAGCAGTTCTTC.